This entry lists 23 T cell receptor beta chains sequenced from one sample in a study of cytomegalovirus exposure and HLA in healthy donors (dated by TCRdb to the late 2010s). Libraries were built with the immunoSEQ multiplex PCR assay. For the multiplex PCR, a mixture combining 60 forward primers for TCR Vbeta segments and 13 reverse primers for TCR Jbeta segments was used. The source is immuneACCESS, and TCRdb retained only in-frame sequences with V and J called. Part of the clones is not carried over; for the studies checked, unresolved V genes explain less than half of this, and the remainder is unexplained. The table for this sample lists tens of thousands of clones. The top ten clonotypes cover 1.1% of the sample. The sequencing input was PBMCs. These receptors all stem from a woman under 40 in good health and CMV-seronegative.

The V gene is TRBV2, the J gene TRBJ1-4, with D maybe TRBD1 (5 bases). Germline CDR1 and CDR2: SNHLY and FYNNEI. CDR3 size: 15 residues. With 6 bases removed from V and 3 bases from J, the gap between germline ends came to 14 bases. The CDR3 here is CASRGGVTANEKLFF. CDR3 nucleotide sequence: TGTGCCAGCAGGGGGGGAGTAACGGCTAATGAAAAACTGTTTTTT.

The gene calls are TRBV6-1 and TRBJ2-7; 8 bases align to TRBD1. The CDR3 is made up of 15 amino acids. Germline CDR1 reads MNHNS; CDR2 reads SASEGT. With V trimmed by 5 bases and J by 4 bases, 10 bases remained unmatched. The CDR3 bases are TGTGCCAGCAGTAACCCCAGGGGGCGCGGGTACGAGCAGTACTTC. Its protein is CASSNPRGRGYEQYF.

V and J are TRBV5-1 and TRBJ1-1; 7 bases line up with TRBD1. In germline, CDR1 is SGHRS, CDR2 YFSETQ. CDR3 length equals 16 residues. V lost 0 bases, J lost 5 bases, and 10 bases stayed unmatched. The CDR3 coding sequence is TGCGCCAGCAGCTTGGGAGTCGACAGGGTGGGAACTGAAGCTTTCTTT. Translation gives CASSLGVDRVGTEAFF.

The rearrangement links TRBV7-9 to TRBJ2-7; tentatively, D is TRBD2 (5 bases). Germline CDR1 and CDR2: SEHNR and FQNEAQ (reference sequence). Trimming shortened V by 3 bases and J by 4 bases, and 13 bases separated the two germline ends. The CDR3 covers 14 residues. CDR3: CASSFGKGFYEQYF. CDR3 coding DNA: TGTGCCAGCAGCTTCGGGAAAGGCTTTTACGAGCAGTACTTC.

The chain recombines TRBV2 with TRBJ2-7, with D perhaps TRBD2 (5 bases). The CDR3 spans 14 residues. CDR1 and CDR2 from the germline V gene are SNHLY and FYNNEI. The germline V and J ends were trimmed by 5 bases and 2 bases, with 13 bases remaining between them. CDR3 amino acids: CASSYWTETYEQYF. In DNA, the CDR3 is TGTGCCAGCAGTTATTGGACTGAAACCTACGAGCAGTACTTC.

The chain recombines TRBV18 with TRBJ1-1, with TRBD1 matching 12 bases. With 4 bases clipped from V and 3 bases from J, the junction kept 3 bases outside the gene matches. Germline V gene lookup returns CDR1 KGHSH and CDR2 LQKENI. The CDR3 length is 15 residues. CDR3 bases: TGTGCCAGCTCACGGGGACAGGGGGCGGACACTGAAGCTTTCTTT. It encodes CASSRGQGADTEAFF.

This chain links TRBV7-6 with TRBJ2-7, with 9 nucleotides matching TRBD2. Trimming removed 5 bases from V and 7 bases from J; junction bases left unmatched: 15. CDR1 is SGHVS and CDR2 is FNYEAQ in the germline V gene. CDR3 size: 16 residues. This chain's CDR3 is CASSPRGSSGMGEQYF. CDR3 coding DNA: TGTGCCAGCAGCCCCAGAGGATCTAGCGGGATGGGGGAGCAGTACTTC.

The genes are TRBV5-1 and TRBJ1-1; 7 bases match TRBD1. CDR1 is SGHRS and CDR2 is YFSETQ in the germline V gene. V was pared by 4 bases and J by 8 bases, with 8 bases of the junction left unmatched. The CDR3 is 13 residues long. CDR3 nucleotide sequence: TGCGCCAGCAGCCTCACAGGGGCTGCCGAAGCTTTCTTT. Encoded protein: CASSLTGAAEAFF.

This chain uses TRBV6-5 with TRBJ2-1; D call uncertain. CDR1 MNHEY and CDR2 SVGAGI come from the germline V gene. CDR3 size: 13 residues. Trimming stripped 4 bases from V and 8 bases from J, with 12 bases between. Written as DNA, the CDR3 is TGTGCCAGCAGTTCGTTAGAATCCGATGAGCAGTTCTTC. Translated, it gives CASSSLESDEQFF.

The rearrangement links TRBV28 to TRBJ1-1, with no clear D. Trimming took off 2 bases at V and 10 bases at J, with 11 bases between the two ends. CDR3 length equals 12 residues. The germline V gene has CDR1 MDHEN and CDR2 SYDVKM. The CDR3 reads CASSLRQALAFF. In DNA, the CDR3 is TGTGCCAGCAGTTTAAGGCAGGCTTTAGCTTTCTTT.

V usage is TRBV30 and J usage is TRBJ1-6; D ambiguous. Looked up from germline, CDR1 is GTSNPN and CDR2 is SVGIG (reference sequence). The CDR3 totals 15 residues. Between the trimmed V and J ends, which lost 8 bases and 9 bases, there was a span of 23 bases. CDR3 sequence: CAGLGNGVSGSPLHF. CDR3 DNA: TGTGCCGGGCTGGGAAACGGGGTCTCAGGTTCACCCCTCCACTTT.

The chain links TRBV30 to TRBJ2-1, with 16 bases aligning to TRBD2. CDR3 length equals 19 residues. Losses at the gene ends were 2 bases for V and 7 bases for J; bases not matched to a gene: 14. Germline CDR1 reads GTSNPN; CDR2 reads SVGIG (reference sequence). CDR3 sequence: CAWSKKSSGTSGGANEQFF. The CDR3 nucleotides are TGTGCCTGGAGTAAGAAATCCTCTGGGACTAGCGGGGGGGCGAATGAGCAGTTCTTC.

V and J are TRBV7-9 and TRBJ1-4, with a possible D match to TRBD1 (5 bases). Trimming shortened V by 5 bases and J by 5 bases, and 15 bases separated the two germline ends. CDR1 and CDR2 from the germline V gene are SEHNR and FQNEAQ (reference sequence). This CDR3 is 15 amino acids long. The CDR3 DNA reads TGTGCCAGCAGCCCCCTCGACAGATCGAATGAAAAACTGTTTTTT. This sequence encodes CASSPLDRSNEKLFF.

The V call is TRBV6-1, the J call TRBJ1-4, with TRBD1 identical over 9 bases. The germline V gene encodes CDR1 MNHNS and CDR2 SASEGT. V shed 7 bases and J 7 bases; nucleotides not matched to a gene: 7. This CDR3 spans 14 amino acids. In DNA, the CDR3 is TGTGCCAGCAATCTGGGACAGGGCGGTGAAAAACTGTTTTTT. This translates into CASNLGQGGEKLFF.

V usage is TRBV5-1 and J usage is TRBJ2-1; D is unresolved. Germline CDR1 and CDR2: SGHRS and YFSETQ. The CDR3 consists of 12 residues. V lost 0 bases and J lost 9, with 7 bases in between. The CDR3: CASSLAAGEQFF. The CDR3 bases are TGCGCCAGCAGCTTGGCAGCAGGTGAGCAGTTCTTC.

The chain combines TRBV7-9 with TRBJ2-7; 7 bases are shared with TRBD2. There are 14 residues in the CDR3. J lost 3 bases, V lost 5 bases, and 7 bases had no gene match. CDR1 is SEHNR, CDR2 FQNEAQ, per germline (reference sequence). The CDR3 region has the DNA TGTGCCAGCAGCCCCCCTGGGACTATCTACGAGCAGTACTTC. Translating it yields CASSPPGTIYEQYF.

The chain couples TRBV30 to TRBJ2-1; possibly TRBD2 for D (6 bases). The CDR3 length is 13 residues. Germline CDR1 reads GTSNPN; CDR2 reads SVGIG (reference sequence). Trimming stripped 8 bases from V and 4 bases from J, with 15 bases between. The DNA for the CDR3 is TGTGCCAGATCGGGACTGCGGTACAATGAGCAGTTCTTC. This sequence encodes CARSGLRYNEQFF.

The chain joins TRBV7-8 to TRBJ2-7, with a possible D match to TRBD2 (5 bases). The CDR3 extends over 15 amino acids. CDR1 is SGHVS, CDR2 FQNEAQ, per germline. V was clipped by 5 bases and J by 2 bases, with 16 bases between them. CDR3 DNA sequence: TGTGCCAGCAGCGACCCGGGGATTGTCGCCTACGAGCAGTACTTC. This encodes CASSDPGIVAYEQYF.

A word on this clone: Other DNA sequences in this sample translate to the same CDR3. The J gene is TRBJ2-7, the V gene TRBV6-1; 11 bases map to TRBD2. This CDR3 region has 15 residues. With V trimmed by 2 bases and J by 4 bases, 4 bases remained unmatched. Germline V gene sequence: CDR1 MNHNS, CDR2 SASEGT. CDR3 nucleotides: TGTGCCAGCAGTGAAAACACTAGCGGGGGTTACGAGCAGTACTTC. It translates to CASSENTSGGYEQYF.

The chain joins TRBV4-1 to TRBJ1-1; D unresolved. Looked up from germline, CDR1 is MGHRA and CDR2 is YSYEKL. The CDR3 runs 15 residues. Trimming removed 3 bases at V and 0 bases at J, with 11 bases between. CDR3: CASSQTPAMNTEAFF. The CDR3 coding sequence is TGCGCCAGCAGCCAGACCCCAGCGATGAACACTGAAGCTTTCTTT.

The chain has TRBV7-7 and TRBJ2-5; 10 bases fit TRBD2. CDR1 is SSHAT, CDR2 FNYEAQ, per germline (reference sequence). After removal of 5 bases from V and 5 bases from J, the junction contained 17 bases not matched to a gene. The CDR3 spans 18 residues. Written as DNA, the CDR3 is TGTGCCAGCAGCCCCACCAGGAGGCTAGCGGGAGAGGGGGAGACCCAGTACTTC. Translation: CASSPTRRLAGEGETQYF.

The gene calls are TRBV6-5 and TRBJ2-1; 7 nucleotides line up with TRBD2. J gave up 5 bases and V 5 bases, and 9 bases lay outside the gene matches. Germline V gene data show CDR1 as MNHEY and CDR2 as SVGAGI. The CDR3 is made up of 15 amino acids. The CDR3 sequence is CASSRREGGDNEQFF. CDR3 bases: TGTGCCAGCAGTCGTCGAGAGGGAGGGGACAATGAGCAGTTCTTC.

As DNA, the CDR3 is TGTGCCAGCTCACCAGCGCTGAACACTGAAGCTTTCTTT. Translating gives CASSPALNTEAFF. This chain joins TRBV18 and TRBJ1-1; D ambiguous. The CDR3 is 13 amino acids. From germline, CDR1 is KGHSH and CDR2 LQKENI. V was shortened by 2 bases and J by 0 bases, with 4 bases between the two germline ends.